These 14 T cell receptor beta chains came from one sample sequenced in a study of graft-versus-host responses after intestinal transplantation. Profiling relied on immunoSEQ multiplex PCR, and the TCRdb table lists in-frame clones only, not all of them. The profile covers some 90,000 clones, with 90% appearing a single time and around 0.1% taken by the ten largest. The antigens these receptors bind are not known. The sequencing here drew on unstimulated CD4+ T cells sorted from spleen or lymph node cells, taken before intestinal transplant. All receptors derive from a human donor who received an intestinal transplant.

V and J are TRBV5-1 and TRBJ2-1, with TRBD2 matching 10 bases. V lost 4 bases, J lost 4 bases, and 8 bases stayed unmatched. CDR1 is SGHRS and CDR2 is YFSETQ in the germline V gene. This CDR3 has 16 residues. The CDR3 reads CASSPDSGGGYNEQFF. The CDR3 nucleotides read TGCGCCAGCAGCCCGGACAGCGGGGGGGGTTACAATGAGCAGTTCTTC.

The rearrangement joins TRBV5-1 to TRBJ2-5, with 16 nucleotides matching TRBD2. J lost 5 bases, V lost 3 bases, and 7 bases had no gene match. Germline loops: CDR1 SGHRS, CDR2 YFSETQ. CDR3 length: 17 residues. As DNA, the CDR3 is TGCGCCAGCAGCTCCGGGACTAGCGGGGGGGCCCGCGAGACCCAGTACTTC. Amino acid sequence: CASSSGTSGGARETQYF.

J is TRBJ2-7 and V is TRBV10-3; TRBD1 might be the D (6 bases). V lost 11 bases and J 7 bases, leaving 24 bases between the germline ends. Germline values: CDR1 ENHRY, CDR2 SYGVKD. This CDR3 comprises 14 residues. CDR3 residues: CAVATGGLTTEQYF. In nucleotides, the CDR3 is TGTGCCGTAGCGACAGGCGGACTGACGACAGAGCAGTACTTC.

A single count supports this clone. V gene TRBV27 combines with J gene TRBJ2-7; the D is unclear. Germline CDR1 is MNHEY and CDR2 is SMNVEV (reference sequence). The ends were cut back, 2 bases at V and 9 bases at J, with 11 bases in the middle. The CDR3 runs to 12 residues. The CDR3, as DNA: TGTGCCAGCAGTTTAGGAGACTTTGGGCAGTACTTC. This translates into CASSLGDFGQYF.

This chain joins TRBV5-1 and TRBJ1-1; TRBD1 matches 11 bases. V trimming: 4 bases; J trimming: 4 bases; junction bases outside the gene matches: 6. The germline gives CDR1 SGHRS, CDR2 YFSETQ. CDR3 length equals 15 residues. The CDR3 spells CASSRTGGRGTEAFF. The CDR3 nucleotides are TGCGCCAGCAGCCGGACAGGGGGCAGGGGCACTGAAGCTTTCTTT.

This chain joins TRBV7-3 and TRBJ2-5; D not resolved. There are 16 residues in the CDR3. Germline V gives CDR1 SGHTA, CDR2 FQGTGA. Trimming took off 2 bases at V and 0 bases at J, with 13 bases between the two ends. The DNA of the CDR3 is TGTGCCAGCAGCTTATCCCAGACTTGGTACCAAGAGACCCAGTACTTC. It codes for CASSLSQTWYQETQYF.

V usage is TRBV11-2 and J usage is TRBJ2-2, with D maybe TRBD1 (5 bases). V lost 3 bases and J lost 1, with 18 bases in between. Germline V CDR1 and CDR2: SGHAT, FQNNGV. This CDR3 is 18 amino acids long. CDR3 in amino acids: CASSFRRETDWNTGELFF. The CDR3, as DNA: TGTGCCAGCAGCTTCCGAAGAGAGACAGACTGGAACACCGGGGAGCTGTTTTTT.

The rearrangement joins TRBV7-3 to TRBJ1-5; 7 nucleotides align to TRBD1. CDR3 length: 13 amino acids. The J segment lost 4 bases and the V segment lost 5 bases, leaving 2 bases of the junction unmatched. Germline CDR1 SGHTA, CDR2 FQGTGA. The CDR3 DNA is TGTGCCAGCAGCCGGGACAGAAATCAGCCCCAGCATTTT. Its protein is CASSRDRNQPQHF.

The chain is built from TRBV18 and TRBJ1-3; the D is unclear. The CDR3 loop spans 16 amino acids. Germline-derived CDR1 and CDR2 are KGHSH and LQKENI. Trimming pared 3 bases from V and 0 bases from J, leaving 12 bases between. CDR3 residues: CASSPKTGNSGNTIYF. The CDR3 DNA is TGTGCCAGCTCACCGAAGACGGGAAACTCTGGAAACACCATATATTTT. The whole variable domain, remainder taken from reference TRBV18 and TRBJ1-3, is NAGVMQNPRHLVRRRGQEARLRCSPMKGHSHVYWYRQLPEEGLKFMVYLQKENIIDESGMPKERFSAEFPKEGPSILRIQQVVRGDSAAYFCASSPKTGNSGNTIYFGEGSWLTVV.

This clone is a singleton in its sample. The J gene is TRBJ1-2, the V gene TRBV6-6, with TRBD1 as a possible D gene (6 bases). Germline-derived CDR1 and CDR2 are MNHNY and SVGAGI (reference sequence). Between the trimmed V and J ends, which lost 2 bases and 6 bases, there was a span of 13 bases. The CDR3 spans 14 residues. CDR3 in amino acids: CASSYGAGADGYTF. In DNA, the CDR3 is TGTGCCAGCAGTTACGGCGCAGGGGCGGATGGCTACACCTTC.

The genes are TRBV6-5 and TRBJ1-1; TRBD1 matches at 7 bases. CDR3 length: 13 amino acids. Germline loops: CDR1 MNHEY, CDR2 SVGAGI. Losses at the gene ends were 6 bases for V and 0 bases for J; bases not matched to a gene: 1. The CDR3 DNA reads as TGTGCCAGCAGACAGGGGTTGAACACTGAAGCTTTCTTT. Amino acids: CASRQGLNTEAFF.

V gene TRBV5-4 combines with J gene TRBJ2-5; the match to TRBD1 covers 7 bases. Germline loops: CDR1 SGHNT, CDR2 YYREEE (reference sequence). V dropped 3 bases and J dropped 7; count of bases not matched to a gene: 6. The CDR3 runs to 13 residues. CDR3 in DNA: TGTGCCAGCAGCTCGACAGGGATGGGGACCCAGTACTTC. As protein: CASSSTGMGTQYF.

CDR3 nucleotide sequence: TGTGCCAGCAGCTTTGAGGGAAATCAGCCCCAGCATTTT. Translated, it gives CASSFEGNQPQHF. V usage is TRBV7-9 and J usage is TRBJ1-5; D unresolved. Per germline, CDR1 SEHNR and CDR2 FQNEAQ (reference sequence). The CDR3 sequence is 13 residues long. Trimming shortened V by 3 bases and J by 4 bases, and 7 bases separated the two germline ends.

The chain joins TRBV6-5 to TRBJ2-5; 9 positions match TRBD2. Germline V gene lookup returns CDR1 MNHEY and CDR2 SVGAGI. There are 16 residues in the CDR3. V lost 0 bases, J lost 1 base, and 3 bases stayed unmatched. The DNA of the CDR3 is TGTGCCAGCAGTTACTCTCTAGCGGGGTTCCAAGAGACCCAGTACTTC. Its protein is CASSYSLAGFQETQYF.